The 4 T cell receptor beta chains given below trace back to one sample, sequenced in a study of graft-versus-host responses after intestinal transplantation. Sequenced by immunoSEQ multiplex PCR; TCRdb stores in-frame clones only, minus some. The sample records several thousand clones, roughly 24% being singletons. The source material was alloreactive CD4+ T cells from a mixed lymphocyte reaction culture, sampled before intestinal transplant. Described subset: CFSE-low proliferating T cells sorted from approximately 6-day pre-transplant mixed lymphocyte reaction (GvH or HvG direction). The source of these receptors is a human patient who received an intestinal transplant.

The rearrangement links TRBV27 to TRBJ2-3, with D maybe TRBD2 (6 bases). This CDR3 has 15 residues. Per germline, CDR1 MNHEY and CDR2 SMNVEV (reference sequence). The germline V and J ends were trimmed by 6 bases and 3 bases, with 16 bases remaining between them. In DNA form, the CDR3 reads TGTGCCAGCAGGTTTCTGGGGGGAGGAACAGATACGCAGTATTTT. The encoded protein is CASRFLGGGTDTQYF.

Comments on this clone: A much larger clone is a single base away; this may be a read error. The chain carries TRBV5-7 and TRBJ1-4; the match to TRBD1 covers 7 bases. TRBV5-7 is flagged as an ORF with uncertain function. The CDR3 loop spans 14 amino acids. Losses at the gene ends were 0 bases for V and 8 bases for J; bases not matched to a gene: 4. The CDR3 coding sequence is TGTGCCAGCAGCTTGGTGGCAGGGGGGGAAAAACTGTTTTTT. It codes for CASSLVAGGEKLFF.

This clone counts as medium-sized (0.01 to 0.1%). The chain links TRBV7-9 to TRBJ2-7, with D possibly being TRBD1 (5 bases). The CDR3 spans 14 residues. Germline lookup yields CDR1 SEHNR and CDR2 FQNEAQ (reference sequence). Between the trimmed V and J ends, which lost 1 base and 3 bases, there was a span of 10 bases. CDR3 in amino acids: CASSLVDGHYEQYF. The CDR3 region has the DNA TGTGCCAGCAGCTTAGTGGACGGACACTACGAGCAGTACTTC.

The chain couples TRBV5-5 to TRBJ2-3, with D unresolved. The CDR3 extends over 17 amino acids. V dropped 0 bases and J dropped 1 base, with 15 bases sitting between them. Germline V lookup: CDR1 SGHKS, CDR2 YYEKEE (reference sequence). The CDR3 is CASSLASSPLGTDTQYF. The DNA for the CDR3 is TGTGCCAGCAGCTTGGCCTCAAGTCCTCTAGGCACAGATACGCAGTATTTT. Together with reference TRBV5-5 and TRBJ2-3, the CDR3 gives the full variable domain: DAGVTQSPTHLIKTRGQQVTLRCSPISGHKSVSWYQQVLGQGPQFIFQYYEKEERGRGNFPDRFSARQFPNYSSELNVNALLLGDSALYLCASSLASSPLGTDTQYFGPGTRLTVL.